Here is one T cell receptor (beta chain) with its context. The data were taken from a study of neoadjuvant anti-PD-1 for oral cavity cancer. Across the whole study: Patients mostly received three to four biweekly nivolumab doses at 3 mg/kg before surgery. Patients without progression received a fourth nivolumab dose around day 43, then surgical resection on days 50-56.

Per germline, CDR1 SGHDN and CDR2 FVKESK. V lost 1 base, J lost 10 bases, and 16 bases lay in between. This CDR3 is built from 15 residues. Blood libraries mostly used around 500 ng genomic DNA, six replicates each. TCRdb's table, derived via immunoSEQ multiplex PCR, lists solely in-frame clones and lacks some. The sample consists of about 18,000 clones, about 65% of them appearing once. Material: PBMCs, obtained before nivolumab (anti-PD-1) treatment. The clonotype was recovered from a person aged 35-79 years with oral cavity squamous cell carcinoma. This chain uses TRBV14 with TRBJ1-4, with D perhaps TRBD1 (6 bases). The CDR3 sequence: CASSQGLSTGGKLFF. The CDR3 DNA reads as TGTGCCAGCAGCCAAGGGCTCTCGACAGGAGGAAAACTGTTTTTT.